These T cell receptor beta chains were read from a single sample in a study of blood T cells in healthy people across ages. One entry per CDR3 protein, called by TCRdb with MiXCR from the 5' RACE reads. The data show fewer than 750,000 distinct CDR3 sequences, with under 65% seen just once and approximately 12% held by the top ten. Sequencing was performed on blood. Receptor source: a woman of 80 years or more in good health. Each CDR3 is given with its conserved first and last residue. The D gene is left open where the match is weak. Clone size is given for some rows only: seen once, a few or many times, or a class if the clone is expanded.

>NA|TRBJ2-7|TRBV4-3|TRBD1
CASSPRAGGVYEQYF
TGCGCCAGCAGCCCCCGGGCAGGGGGCGTGTACGAGCAGTACTTC
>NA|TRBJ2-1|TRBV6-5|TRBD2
CASSYGGRAVSYNEQFF
TGTGCCAGCAGTTACGGCGGGAGGGCCGTGTCCTACAATGAGCAGTTCTTC
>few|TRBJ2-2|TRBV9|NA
CASSVDGGDTGELFF
TGTGCCAGCAGCGTAGACGGTGGGGACACCGGGGAGCTGTTTTTT
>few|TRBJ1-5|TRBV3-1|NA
CASSQDVGVNQPQHF
TGTGCCAGCAGCCAGGATGTCGGGGTGAATCAGCCCCAGCATTTT
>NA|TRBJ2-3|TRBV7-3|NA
CASSLNGNTDTQYF
TGTGCCAGCAGCTTAAACGGGAACACAGATACGCAGTATTTT
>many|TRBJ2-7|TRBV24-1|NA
CATSDGSYEQYF
TGTGCCACCAGTGATGGGAGCTACGAGCAGTACTTC
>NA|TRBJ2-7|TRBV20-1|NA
CSASSIYNEQYF
TGCAGTGCTAGTTCTATCTACAATGAGCAGTACTTC
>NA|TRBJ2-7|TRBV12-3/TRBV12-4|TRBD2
CASSLASGGNEQYF
TGTGCCAGCAGTTTGGCTAGCGGGGGAAATGAGCAGTACTTC
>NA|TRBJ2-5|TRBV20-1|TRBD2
CSARASGRTEQYF
TGCAGTGCCAGGGCTAGCGGGAGGACTGAGCAGTACTTC
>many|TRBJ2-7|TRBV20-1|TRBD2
CSAISGSSYEQYF
TGCAGTGCTATTAGCGGGAGTAGCTACGAGCAGTACTTC
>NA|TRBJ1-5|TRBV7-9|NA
CASSLWDWAGENSNQPQHF
TGTGCCAGCAGCCTCTGGGATTGGGCAGGGGAAAATAGCAATCAGCCCCAGCATTTT
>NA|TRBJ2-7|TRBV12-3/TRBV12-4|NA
CASSSPGRSPSNEQYF
TGTGCCAGCAGTTCGCCCGGACGGAGTCCTTCCAACGAGCAGTACTTC
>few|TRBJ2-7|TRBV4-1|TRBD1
CASSQMGQYNEQYF
TGCGCCAGCAGCCAGATGGGACAGTACAATGAGCAGTACTTC
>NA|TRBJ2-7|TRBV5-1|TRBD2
CASSRGAIAGTYEQYF
TGCGCCAGCAGCCGAGGGGCTATAGCGGGCACCTACGAGCAGTACTTC
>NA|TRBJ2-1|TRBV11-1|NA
CASSLEALLGQNNEQFF
TGTGCCAGCAGCTTAGAGGCGCTTCTGGGACAAAACAATGAGCAGTTCTTC
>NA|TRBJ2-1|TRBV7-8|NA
CACSKGERSYNEQFF
TGTGCCTGCAGCAAAGGGGAACGCTCCTACAATGAGCAGTTCTTC
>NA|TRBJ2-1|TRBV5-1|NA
CASSLGGGVRSYNEQFF
TGCGCCAGCAGCTTGGGTGGGGGCGTTCGCTCCTACAATGAGCAGTTCTTC
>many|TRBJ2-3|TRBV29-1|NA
CSVLRDTQYF
TGCAGCGTGCTACGAGATACGCAGTATTTT
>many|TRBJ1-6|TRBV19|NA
CASIGQYNSPLHF
TGTGCCAGTATAGGGCAGTATAATTCACCCCTCCACTTT
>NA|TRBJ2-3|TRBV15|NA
CATGDSVPGDTQYF
TGTGCCACCGGCGACAGCGTCCCAGGGGATACGCAGTATTTT
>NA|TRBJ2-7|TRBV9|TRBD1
CASSVDDRGSYNEQYF
TGTGCCAGCAGCGTAGACGACAGGGGTTCCTACAATGAGCAGTACTTC
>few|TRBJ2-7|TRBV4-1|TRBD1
CASSQHIGQAYEQYF
TGCGCCAGCAGCCAACATATAGGACAGGCCTACGAGCAGTACTTC
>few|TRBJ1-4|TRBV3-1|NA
CASSLDSREKLFF
TGTGCCAGCAGCCTTGACAGTCGTGAAAAACTGTTTTTT
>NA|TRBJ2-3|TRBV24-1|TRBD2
CATSASSGRLTDTQYF
TGTGCCACCAGTGCCAGTAGCGGGAGGCTAACAGATACGCAGTATTTT
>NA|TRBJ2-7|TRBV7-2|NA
CATTAGYGEQYF
TGTGCCACCACCGCAGGGTATGGCGAGCAGTACTTC
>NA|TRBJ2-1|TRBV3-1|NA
CASSQDDAESYNEQFF
TGTGCCAGCAGCCAAGATGACGCGGAGTCCTACAATGAGCAGTTCTTC
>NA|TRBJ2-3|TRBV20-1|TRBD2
CSARIEGTSGTPRVSETQYF
TGCAGTGCTAGAATTGAAGGGACTAGCGGGACTCCTCGGGTGTCAGAGACGCAGTATTTT
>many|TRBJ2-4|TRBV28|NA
CASSYTELAKNIQYF
TGTGCCAGCAGTTACACTGAATTAGCCAAAAACATTCAGTACTTC
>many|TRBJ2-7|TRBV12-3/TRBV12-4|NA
CASKDLGRGNEQYF
TGTGCCAGCAAGGATCTAGGAAGGGGGAACGAGCAGTACTTC
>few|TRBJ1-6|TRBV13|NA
CASSLTARSYNSPLHF
TGTGCCAGCAGCTTGACTGCACGCTCCTATAATTCACCCCTCCACTTT
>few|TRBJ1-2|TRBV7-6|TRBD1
CASSSPDRGYYGYTF
TGTGCTAGCAGCTCACCGGACAGGGGTTATTATGGCTACACCTTC
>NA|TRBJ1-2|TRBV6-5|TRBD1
CASSYSTPGQGANYGYTF
TGTGCCAGCAGTTACTCTACCCCGGGACAGGGTGCGAACTATGGCTACACCTTC
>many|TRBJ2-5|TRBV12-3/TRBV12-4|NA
CASSSLRWETQYF
TGTGCCAGCAGTTCCCTCAGATGGGAGACCCAGTACTTC
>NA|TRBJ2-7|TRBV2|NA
CASSEALGGNYEQYF
TGTGCCAGCAGTGAAGCGCTTGGGGGAAACTACGAGCAGTACTTC
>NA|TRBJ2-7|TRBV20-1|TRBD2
CSASGASGTHEQYF
TGCAGTGCCAGCGGGGCTAGCGGGACCCACGAGCAGTACTTC
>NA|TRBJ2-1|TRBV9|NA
CASSPLGEGKGNEQFF
TGTGCCAGCAGCCCCCTCGGCGAGGGGAAGGGGAATGAGCAGTTCTTC
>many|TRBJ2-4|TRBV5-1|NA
CASSLEGADIQYF
TGCGCCAGCAGCTTGGAAGGGGCGGACATTCAGTACTTC